A selection of T cell receptor beta chains follows, all from one sample in a study of blood T cell repertoires in COVID-19. Sequenced by immunoSEQ multiplex PCR; TCRdb stores in-frame clones only, minus some. The sample includes approximately 130,000 clones, 86% of them seen just once. Sequencing used peripheral blood. The receptors derive from a woman between 50 and 59 years old who had recovered from COVID-19. The CDR3 runs from the conserved cysteine through the conserved F or W. Fields, in order: J gene, clone size, V gene, D gene, CDR3 protein, CDR3 DNA. D genes are given only for firm matches. Not every row has a clone size; where given, it reads once, few, many or a size class.

TRBJ2-1	.	TRBV7-9	TRBD2	CASSRGLVRVGQYNEQFF	TGTGCCAGCAGTCGTGGACTAGTGAGGGTTGGCCAGTACAATGAGCAGTTCTTC
TRBJ2-3	.	TRBV6-2/TRBV6-3	.	CASSYGTGSPDTQYF	TGTGCCAGCAGTTACGGTACCGGTTCCCCAGATACGCAGTATTTT
TRBJ1-1	.	TRBV21-1	.	CASPTGITEAFF	TGTGCCAGTCCTACAGGGATCACTGAAGCTTTCTTT
TRBJ2-2	.	TRBV5-1	TRBD1	CASSTGQVFTGELFF	TGCGCCAGCAGCACCGGACAGGTTTTCACCGGGGAGCTGTTTTTT
TRBJ1-2	.	TRBV6-5	.	CASSYSRTANYGYTF	TGTGCCAGCAGTTATTCACGGACAGCTAACTATGGCTACACCTTC
TRBJ2-3	.	TRBV4-1	TRBD2	CASSQDQGAGGRDTQYF	TGCGCCAGCAGCCAAGATCAAGGAGCGGGGGGTCGAGATACGCAGTATTTT
TRBJ2-2	.	TRBV7-3	TRBD2	CASSPGLAGGPGAGELFF	TGTGCCAGCAGCCCCGGACTAGCGGGGGGGCCTGGTGCCGGGGAGCTGTTTTTT
TRBJ2-2	few	TRBV11-2	TRBD1	CASSRLSGGLNTGELFF	TGTGCCAGCAGTCGACTGTCAGGGGGCCTGAACACCGGGGAGCTGTTTTTT
TRBJ1-2	.	TRBV6-4	.	CASSENPSYGYTF	TGTGCCAGCAGTGAAAATCCATCCTATGGCTACACCTTC
TRBJ2-5	.	TRBV5-1	TRBD1	CASSRGQGPLQETQYF	TGCGCCAGCAGCCGCGGACAGGGACCTCTCCAAGAGACCCAGTACTTC
TRBJ2-3	.	TRBV4-1	TRBD2	CASSQGGLADSTDTQYF	TGCGCCAGCAGCCAAGGGGGACTAGCGGATAGCACAGATACGCAGTATTTT
TRBJ1-2	.	TRBV5-1	TRBD1	CASSFGTGGTGYTF	TGCGCCAGCAGCTTCGGTACAGGGGGCACTGGCTACACCTTC
TRBJ1-5	.	TRBV19	.	CASSMGRNQPQHF	TGTGCCAGTAGTATGGGCAGAAATCAGCCCCAGCATTTT
TRBJ1-5	.	TRBV19	.	CASSMRDRLNQPQHF	TGTGCCAGTAGTATGCGAGACAGACTTAATCAGCCCCAGCATTTT
TRBJ1-3	.	TRBV5-1	.	CASSLDRYENTIYF	TGCGCCAGCAGCTTGGATCGCTATGAAAACACCATATATTTT
TRBJ2-3	once	TRBV4-1	.	CASSPRWAFSTDTQYF	TGCGCCAGCAGCCCTCGCTGGGCGTTCAGCACAGATACGCAGTATTTT